This T cell receptor beta chain was found in a study of metastatic and nonmetastatic thyroid tumors. Background on the study: Thyroid patients, malignant and benign, had repertoires compared across blood and tumor or nodule tissue. The study's findings and limits: Patients with malignant thyroid tumors reportedly had significantly higher TCR beta diversity than those with benign nodules, in blood and tumor.

The CDR3 spans 15 residues. V dropped 0 bases and J dropped 5; count of bases not matched to a gene: 5. Germline V CDR1 and CDR2: KGHSH, LQKENI. As originally analysed: Building a distant-metastasis classifier for papillary thyroid cancer drew on CDR3 differences across clinicopathological groups. Using MiXCR, TCRdb reanalyzed the PCR reads. The V and J calls here are based on TCRdb, not the publication. The table lists about 21,000 clones, about 31% of them singletons. All patients reached thyroid surgery having received no treatment beforehand. This clone was counted at least ten times. Its antigen is currently unknown.

The rearrangement joins TRBV18 to TRBJ2-7; the match to TRBD1 covers 9 bases. Sequenced material: adjacent normal tissue. This TCR derives from a female donor with papillary thyroid cancer or a benign thyroid nodule (not recorded which). Some clones in this sample may be carry-over from other donors' samples. The CDR3 region has the DNA TGTGCCAGCTCACCACCGGGACAGGGTGCCCACGAGCAGTACTTC. This encodes CASSPPGQGAHEQYF. Variable domain in full (rest from reference TRBV18 and TRBJ2-7): NAGVMQNPRHLVRRRGQEARLRCSPMKGHSHVYWYRQLPEEGLKFMVYLQKENIIDESGMPKERFSAEFPKEGPSILRIQQVVRGDSAAYFCASSPPGQGAHEQYFGPGTRLTVT.